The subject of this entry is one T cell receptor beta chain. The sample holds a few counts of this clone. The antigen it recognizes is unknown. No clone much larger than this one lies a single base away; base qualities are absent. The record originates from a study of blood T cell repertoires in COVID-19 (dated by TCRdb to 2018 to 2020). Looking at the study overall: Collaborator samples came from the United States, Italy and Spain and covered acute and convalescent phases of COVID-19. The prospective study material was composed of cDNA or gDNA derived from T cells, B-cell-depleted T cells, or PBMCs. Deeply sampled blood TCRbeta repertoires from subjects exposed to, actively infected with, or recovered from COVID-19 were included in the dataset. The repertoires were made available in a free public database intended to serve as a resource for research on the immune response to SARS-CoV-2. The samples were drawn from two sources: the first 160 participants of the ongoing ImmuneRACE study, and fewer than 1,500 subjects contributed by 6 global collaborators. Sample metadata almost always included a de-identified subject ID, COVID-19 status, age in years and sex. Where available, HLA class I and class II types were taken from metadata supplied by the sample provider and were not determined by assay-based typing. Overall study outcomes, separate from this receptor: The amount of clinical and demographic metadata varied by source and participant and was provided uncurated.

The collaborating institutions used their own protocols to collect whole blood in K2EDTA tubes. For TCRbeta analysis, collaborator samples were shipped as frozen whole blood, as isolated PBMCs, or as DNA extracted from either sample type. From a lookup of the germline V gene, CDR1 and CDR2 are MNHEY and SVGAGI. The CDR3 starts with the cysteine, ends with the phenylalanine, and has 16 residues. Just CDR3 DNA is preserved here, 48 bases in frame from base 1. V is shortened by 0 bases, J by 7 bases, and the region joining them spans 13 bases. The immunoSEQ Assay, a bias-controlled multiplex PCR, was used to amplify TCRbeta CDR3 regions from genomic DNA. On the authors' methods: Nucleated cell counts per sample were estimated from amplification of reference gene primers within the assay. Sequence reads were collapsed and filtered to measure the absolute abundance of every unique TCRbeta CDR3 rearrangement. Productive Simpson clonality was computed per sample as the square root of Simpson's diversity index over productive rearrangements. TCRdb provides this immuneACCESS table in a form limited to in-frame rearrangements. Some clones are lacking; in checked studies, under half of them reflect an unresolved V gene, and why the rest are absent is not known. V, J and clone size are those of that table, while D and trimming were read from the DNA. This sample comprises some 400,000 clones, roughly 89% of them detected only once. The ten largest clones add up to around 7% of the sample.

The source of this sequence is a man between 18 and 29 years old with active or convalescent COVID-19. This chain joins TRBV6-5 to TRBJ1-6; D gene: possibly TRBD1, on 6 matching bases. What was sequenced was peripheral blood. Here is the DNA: TGTGCCAGCAGTTACTCGGGGACAAGAGTAAATTCACCCCTCCACTTT. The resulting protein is CASSYSGTRVNSPLHF.